Shown below are 3 T cell receptor beta chains from a single sample sequenced in a study of technical replicates of blood from a few donors. Libraries were prepared by immunoSEQ multiplex PCR; TCRdb keeps only in-frame clonotypes and omits some of them. The table has under 95,000 clones, 90% to 95% seen once. The sequenced sample was T cells isolated from PBMCs. Receptors were obtained from a human donor in good health.

J is TRBJ2-3 and V is TRBV19; TRBD1 might be the D (6 bases). V lost 8 bases, J lost 2 bases, and 14 bases lay in between. Germline CDR1 and CDR2: LNHDA and SQIVND (reference sequence). The CDR3 runs 14 residues. The CDR3 bases are TGTGCCAGTCGGGGACACTATTCCACAGATACGCAGTATTTT. Its protein is CASRGHYSTDTQYF.

V usage is TRBV4-1 and J usage is TRBJ1-2; no clear D. The CDR3 sequence is 14 residues long. V gave up 3 bases and J gave up 3 bases, with 11 bases separating them. Germline V CDR1 and CDR2: MGHRA, YSYEKL. CDR3 sequence reads: CASSQETRDYGYTF. CDR3 nucleotide sequence: TGCGCCAGCAGCCAGGAGACGCGGGACTATGGCTACACCTTC.

The chain links TRBV15 to TRBJ2-1, with TRBD2 matching over 13 bases. The V gene's germline CDR1 is LNHNV and CDR2 YYDKDF (reference sequence). After removal of 5 bases from V and 8 bases from J, the junction contained 9 bases not matched to a gene. The CDR3 extends over 16 amino acids. CDR3 protein: CATSGGGLAGDYEQFF. CDR3 nucleotide sequence: TGTGCCACCAGCGGGGGAGGACTAGCGGGAGATTATGAGCAGTTCTTC.